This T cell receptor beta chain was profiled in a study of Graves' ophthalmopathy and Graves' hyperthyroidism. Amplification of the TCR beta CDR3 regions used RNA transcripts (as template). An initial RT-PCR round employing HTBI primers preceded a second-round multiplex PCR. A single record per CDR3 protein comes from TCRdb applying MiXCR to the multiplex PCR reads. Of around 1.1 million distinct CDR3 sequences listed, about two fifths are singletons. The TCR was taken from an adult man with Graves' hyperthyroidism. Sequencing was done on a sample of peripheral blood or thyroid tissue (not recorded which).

The CDR3 sequence is CASTDTSGPNTGELFF. The CDR3, as DNA: TGTGCCAGCACCGACACTAGCGGTCCGAACACCGGGGAGCTGTTTTTT. The rearrangement uses TRBV7-6 and TRBJ2-2; 8 bases are shared with TRBD2. The CDR3 totals 16 residues. After removal of 7 bases from V and 0 bases from J, the junction contained 7 bases not matched to a gene. Per germline, CDR1 SGHVS and CDR2 FNYEAQ. Using reference TRBV7-6 and TRBJ2-2 for the parts outside the CDR3, the full variable domain is GAGVSQSPRYKVTKRGQDVALRCDPISGHVSLYWYRQALGQGPEFLTYFNYEAQQDKSGLPNDRFSAERPEGSISTLTIQRTEQRDSAMYRCASTDTSGPNTGELFFGEGSRLTVL.